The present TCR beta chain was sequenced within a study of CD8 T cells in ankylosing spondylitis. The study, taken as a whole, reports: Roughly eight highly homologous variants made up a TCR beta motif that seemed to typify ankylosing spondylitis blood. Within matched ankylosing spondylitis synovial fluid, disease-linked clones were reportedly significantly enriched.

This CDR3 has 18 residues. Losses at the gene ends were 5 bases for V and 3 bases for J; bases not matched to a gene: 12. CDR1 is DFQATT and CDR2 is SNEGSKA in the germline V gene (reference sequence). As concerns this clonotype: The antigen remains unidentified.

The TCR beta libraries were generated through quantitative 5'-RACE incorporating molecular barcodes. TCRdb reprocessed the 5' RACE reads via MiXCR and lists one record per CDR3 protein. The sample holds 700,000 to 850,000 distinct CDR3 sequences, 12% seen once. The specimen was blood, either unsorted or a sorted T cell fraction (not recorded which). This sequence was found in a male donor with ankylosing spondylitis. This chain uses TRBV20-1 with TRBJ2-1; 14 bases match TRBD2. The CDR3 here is CSASGTSGRSTYYNEQFF. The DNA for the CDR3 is TGCAGTGCTTCCGGGACTAGCGGGAGATCCACATACTACAATGAGCAGTTCTTC.